This T cell receptor (beta chain) originates from a study of T cell changes during pregnancy in multiple sclerosis. Libraries were prepared by immunoSEQ multiplex PCR; TCRdb keeps only in-frame clonotypes and omits some of them. The repertoire holds 30,000 to 50,000 clones, with about 90% as singletons. The sequencing used CD4+ T cells from peripheral blood mononuclear cells, collected in the third trimester of pregnancy. The TCR comes from a female donor in good health, enrolled as a control in a pregnancy study.

The CDR3 loop reads CASSTHRTTYEQYF. As DNA, the CDR3 is TGTGCCAGCAGTACCCACAGGACCACCTACGAGCAGTACTTC. The J gene is TRBJ2-7, the V gene TRBV2; a weak D match, TRBD1 (5 bases). Germline V gives CDR1 SNHLY, CDR2 FYNNEI. Trimming shortened V by 5 bases and J by 2 bases, and 13 bases separated the two germline ends. The CDR3 runs 14 residues.